This T cell receptor beta chain is drawn from a study of T cell clones after liver transplantation. In the study overall: Post-transplant blood was tracked for graft-donor-reactive T cell clones identified in a pre-transplant mixed lymphocyte reaction.

Germline V CDR1 and CDR2: SGHRS, YFSETQ. V dropped 2 bases and J dropped 1 base, with 9 bases sitting between them. This CDR3 is 14 amino acids long. Sequenced by immunoSEQ multiplex PCR; TCRdb stores in-frame clones only, minus some. This table holds 45,000 or so clones, about 82% found once. The clonotype originates from a human patient who received a liver transplant. Part of the T cells may come from the graft donor. This chain links TRBV5-1 with TRBJ1-2; D is undetermined. This sample comprised CD4+ T cells from blood, obtained 24 months after liver transplant. The CDR3 here is CASSLGSNNYGYTF. In nucleotides, the CDR3 is TGCGCCAGCAGCTTAGGGTCGAATAACTATGGCTACACCTTC.